This TCR beta chain was captured in a study of OX40 agonist ivuxolimab in advanced cancers. General study points: Undetermined was the antigen specificity of the expanded peripheral T cells. Averaging showed that CD8+ T cells had more expanded clones than CD4+ did.

Method: immunoSEQ multiplex PCR; TCRdb's copy keeps in-frame clones and lacks some. The sample yields approximately 47,000 clones, 85% to 90% seen once. No patient had autoimmune disease or received systemic immunosuppression. With regard to this clone: The antigen is undetermined.

The TCR sequence derives from an adult with an advanced solid tumor such as melanoma, head and neck, liver or kidney cancer. The source was CD4+ or CD8+ T cells sorted from blood, collected in a trial of the OX40 agonist ivuxolimab.

The DNA for the CDR3 is TGTGCCACCAACTCGGGTGAAAAACTGTTTTTT. Its protein is CATNSGEKLFF. V gene TRBV28 combines with J gene TRBJ1-4, with unresolved D. The CDR3 spans 11 residues. V was clipped by 10 bases and J by 7 bases, with 10 bases between them. Germline V CDR1 and CDR2: MDHEN, SYDVKM.